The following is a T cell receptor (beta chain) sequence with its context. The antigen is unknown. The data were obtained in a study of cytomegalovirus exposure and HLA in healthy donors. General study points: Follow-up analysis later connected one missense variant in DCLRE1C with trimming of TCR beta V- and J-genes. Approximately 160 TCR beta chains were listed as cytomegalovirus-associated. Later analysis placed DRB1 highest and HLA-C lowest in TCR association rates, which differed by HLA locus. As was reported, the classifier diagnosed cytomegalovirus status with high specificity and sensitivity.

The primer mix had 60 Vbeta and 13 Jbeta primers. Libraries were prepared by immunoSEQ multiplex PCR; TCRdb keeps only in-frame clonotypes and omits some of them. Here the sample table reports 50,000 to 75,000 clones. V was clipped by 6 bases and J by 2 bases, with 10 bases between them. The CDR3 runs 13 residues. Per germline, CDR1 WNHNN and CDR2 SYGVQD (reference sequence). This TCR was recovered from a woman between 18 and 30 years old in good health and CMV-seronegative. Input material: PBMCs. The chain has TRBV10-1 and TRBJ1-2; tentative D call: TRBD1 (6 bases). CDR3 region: CASRVGGNYGYTF. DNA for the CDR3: TGCGCCAGCAGGGTTGGGGGCAACTATGGCTACACCTTC.